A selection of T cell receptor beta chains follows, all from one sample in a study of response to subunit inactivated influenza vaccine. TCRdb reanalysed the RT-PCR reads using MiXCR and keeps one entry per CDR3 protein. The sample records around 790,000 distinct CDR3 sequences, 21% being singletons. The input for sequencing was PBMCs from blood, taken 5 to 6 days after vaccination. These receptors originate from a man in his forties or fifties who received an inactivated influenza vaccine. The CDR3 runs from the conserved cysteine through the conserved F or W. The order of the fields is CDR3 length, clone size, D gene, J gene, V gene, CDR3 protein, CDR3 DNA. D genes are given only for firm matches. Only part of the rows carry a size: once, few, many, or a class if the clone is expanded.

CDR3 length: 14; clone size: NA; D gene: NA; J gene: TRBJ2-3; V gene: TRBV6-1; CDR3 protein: CASRGPGSFNTQYF; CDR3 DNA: TGTGCCAGCAGGGGGCCGGGCTCGTTTAATACGCAGTATTTT
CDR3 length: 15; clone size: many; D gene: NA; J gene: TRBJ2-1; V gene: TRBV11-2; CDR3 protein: CASSQDVGTYNEQFF; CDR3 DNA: TGTGCCAGCAGCCAAGACGTCGGTACCTACAATGAGCAGTTCTTC
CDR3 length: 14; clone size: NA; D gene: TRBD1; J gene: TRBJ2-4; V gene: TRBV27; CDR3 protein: CASSSGTGGNIQYF; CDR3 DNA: TGTGCCAGCAGTTCCGGGACAGGGGGAAACATTCAGTACTTC
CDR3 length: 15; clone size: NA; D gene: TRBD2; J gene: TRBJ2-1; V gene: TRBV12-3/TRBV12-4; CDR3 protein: CASSIGLAGSDEQFF; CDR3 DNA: TGTGCCAGCAGCATTGGACTAGCGGGGTCAGATGAGCAGTTCTTC
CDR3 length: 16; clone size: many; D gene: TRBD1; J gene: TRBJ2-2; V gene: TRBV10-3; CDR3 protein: CAIRVSQGGNTGELFF; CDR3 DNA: TGTGCCATCAGAGTGTCACAGGGGGGGAACACCGGGGAGCTGTTTTTT
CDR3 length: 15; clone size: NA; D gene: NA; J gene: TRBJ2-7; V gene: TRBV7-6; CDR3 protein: CASSLGGGAAIEQYF; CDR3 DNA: TGTGCCAGCAGCTTAGGTGGGGGTGCGGCTATCGAGCAGTACTTC
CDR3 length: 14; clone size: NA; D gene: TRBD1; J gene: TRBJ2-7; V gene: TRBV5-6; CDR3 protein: CASSLPGQEYEQYF; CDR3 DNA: TGTGCCAGCAGCTTACCGGGACAGGAGTACGAGCAGTACTTC
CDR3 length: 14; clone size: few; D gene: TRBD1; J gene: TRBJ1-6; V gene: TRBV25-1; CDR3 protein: CASTGGAYNSPLHF; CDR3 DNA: TGTGCCAGCACAGGGGGCGCCTATAATTCACCCCTCCACTTT
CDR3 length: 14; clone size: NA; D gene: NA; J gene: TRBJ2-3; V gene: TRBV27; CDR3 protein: CASSRPGLPDTQYF; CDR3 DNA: TGTGCCAGCAGCCGACCGGGACTTCCAGATACGCAGTATTTT
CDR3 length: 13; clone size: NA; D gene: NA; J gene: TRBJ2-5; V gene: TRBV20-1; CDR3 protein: CSATSVKGEAQYF; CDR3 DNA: TGCAGTGCTACTAGCGTAAAGGGGGAGGCCCAGTACTTC